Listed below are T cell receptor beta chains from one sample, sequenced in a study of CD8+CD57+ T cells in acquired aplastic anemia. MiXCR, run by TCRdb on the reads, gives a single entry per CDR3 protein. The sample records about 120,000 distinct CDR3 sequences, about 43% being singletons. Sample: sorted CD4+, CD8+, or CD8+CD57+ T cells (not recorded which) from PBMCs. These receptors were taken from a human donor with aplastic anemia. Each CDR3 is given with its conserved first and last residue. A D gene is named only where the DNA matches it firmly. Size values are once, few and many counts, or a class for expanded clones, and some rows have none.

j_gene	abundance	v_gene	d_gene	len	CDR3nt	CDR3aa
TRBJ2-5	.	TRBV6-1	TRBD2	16	TGTGCCAGCAGTGAGCGGGGGGCCCCGTACCAAGAGACCCAGTACTTC	CASSERGAPYQETQYF
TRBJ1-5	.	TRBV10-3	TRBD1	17	TGTGCCATCAGCGCGGACAGGGGGCGGTTAGGCAATCAGCCCCAGCATTTT	CAISADRGRLGNQPQHF
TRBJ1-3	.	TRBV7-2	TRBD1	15	TGTGCCAGCAGCCTCCAGGGGGCTTCTGGAAACACCATATATTTT	CASSLQGASGNTIYF
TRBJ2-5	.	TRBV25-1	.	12	TGTGCCAGCAGTGGGCGCCGGGGGAACCAGTACTTC	CASSGRRGNQYF
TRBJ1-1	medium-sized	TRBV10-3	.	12	TGTGCCATCAGTGTAACGGGATCTGAAGCTTTCTTT	CAISVTGSEAFF
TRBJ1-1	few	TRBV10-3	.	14	TGTGCCATCAGCCGGTCTATAGAGGGCACTGAAGCTTTCTTT	CAISRSIEGTEAFF
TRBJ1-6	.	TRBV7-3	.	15	TGTGCCAGCAGCTTAAATGCAGGTTATAATTCACCCCTCCACTTT	CASSLNAGYNSPLHF
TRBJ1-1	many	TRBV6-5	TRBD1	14	TGTGCCAGCAGTTATCGACAGGGGTACGGTGAAGCTTTCTTT	CASSYRQGYGEAFF
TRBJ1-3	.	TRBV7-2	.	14	TGTGCCAGCAGCTTCGACGGCGGTGGAAACACCATATATTTT	CASSFDGGGNTIYF
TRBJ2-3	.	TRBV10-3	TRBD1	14	TGTGCCATCAGTGATACAGGGGGCACAGATACGCAGTATTTT	CAISDTGGTDTQYF
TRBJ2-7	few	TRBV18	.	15	TGTGCCAGCTCACCAGGGGGGTACAAACCCTACGAGCAGTACTTC	CASSPGGYKPYEQYF
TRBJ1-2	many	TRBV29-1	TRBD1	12	TGCAGCGGTTCGGGACAGGACTATGGCTACACCTTC	CSGSGQDYGYTF
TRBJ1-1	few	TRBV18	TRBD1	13	TGTGCCAGCTCAGCGACAGGGAGCACTGAAGCTTTCTTT	CASSATGSTEAFF
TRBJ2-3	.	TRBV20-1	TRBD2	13	TGCAGTGCTCCCACTAGCGGGGGGGATACGCAGTATTTT	CSAPTSGGDTQYF
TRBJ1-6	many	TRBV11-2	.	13	TGTGCCAGCAGCTTGGAAGCTTATTCACCCCTCCACTTT	CASSLEAYSPLHF
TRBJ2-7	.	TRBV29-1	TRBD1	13	TGCAGCGTCTCCGGGACAGCCCATTACGAGCAGTACTTC	CSVSGTAHYEQYF
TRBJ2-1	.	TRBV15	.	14	TGTGCCACCAGCAGCAGGGCCAGGGGTAATGAGCAGTTCTTC	CATSSRARGNEQFF
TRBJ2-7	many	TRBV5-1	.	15	TGCGCCAGCAGCTACGGGACACCAGTATCCTACGAGCAGTACTTC	CASSYGTPVSYEQYF